Below, 19 T cell receptor beta chains from the same sample are listed, as sequenced in a study of T cells in Graves' hyperthyroidism and ophthalmopathy. Researchers took RNA transcripts and amplified the TCR beta CDR3 regions from them. In the first-round RT-PCR of the TCR CDR3, the HTBI primer set was used. Via MiXCR, TCRdb re-called the multiplex PCR reads, giving one row per CDR3 protein. This sample has 350,000 to 450,000 distinct CDR3 sequences; over 12% occur once, and the top ten carry 28%. Sequences were obtained from blood. Receptors originate from a man between 45 and 60 years old with Graves' ophthalmopathy.

This clonotype was counted at least ten times. The chain recombines TRBV4-1 with TRBJ2-2; 7 bases agree with TRBD1. The CDR3 loop spans 15 amino acids. Trimming cost V 1 base and J 7 bases; bases outside gene matches: 6. Germline V gene sequence: CDR1 MGHRA, CDR2 YSYEKL. The CDR3 loop is CASSQGQGSIGELFF. The CDR3 coding sequence is TGCGCCAGCAGCCAAGGACAGGGTTCAATCGGGGAGCTGTTTTTT.

This clonotype was detected only a few times. The chain couples TRBV29-1 to TRBJ1-6; 7 nucleotides align to TRBD1. The CDR3 length is 13 residues. Per the germline V gene, CDR1 is SQVTM and CDR2 is ANQGSEA. V shed 8 bases and J 9 bases; nucleotides not matched to a gene: 10. CDR3 loop: CSTGQTLGSPLHF. CDR3 sequence (DNA): TGCAGCACGGGACAGACCCTGGGTTCACCCCTCCACTTT. The whole variable domain, filled in from reference TRBV29-1 and TRBJ1-6, reads SAVISQKPSRDICQRGTSLTIQCQVDSQVTMMFWYRQQPGQSLTLIATANQGSEATYESGFVIDKFPISRPNLTFSTLTVSNMSPEDSSIYLCSTGQTLGSPLHFGNGTRLTVT.

On this clonotype: Relative to the germline gene, one junction end is altered; a read error may explain this. This chain connects TRBV5-1 to TRBJ1-6; TRBD1 matches 7 bases. Per the germline V gene, CDR1 is SGHRS and CDR2 is YFSETQ. This CDR3 spans 14 amino acids. CDR3 sequence: CVSSLGDRGSPLHF. DNA for the CDR3: TGCGTCAGCAGCCTAGGGGACAGAGGGTCACCCCTCCACTTT.

This clonotype appeared once. This may be a read error, as it is one base from a much larger clone. The chain has TRBV5-1 and TRBJ2-3; TRBD1 is a possible D gene (7 bases). CDR1 and CDR2 from the germline V gene are SGHRS and YFSETQ. The length of the CDR3 is 15 residues. CDR3 nucleotides: TGCGCCAGCGGCTTGGCGGGACAGCACACAGATACGCAGTATTTT. Amino acids: CASGLAGQHTDTQYF.

This clonotype occurred many times. The gene calls are TRBV3-1 and TRBJ2-1; 10 nucleotides align to TRBD2. Unmatched junction bases numbered 7, after V lost 2 bases and J lost 9 bases. CDR1 and CDR2 (germline): LGHDT, YNNKEL (reference sequence). The CDR3 loop spans 15 amino acids. The CDR3 sequence: CASSQMTSGRVEQFF. DNA for the CDR3: TGTGCCAGCAGCCAAATGACTAGCGGGCGCGTTGAGCAGTTCTTC.

This clonotype was seen a handful of times. The V and J genes are TRBV12-3 or TRBV12-4 and TRBJ1-4, with no clear D. Trimming removed 6 bases at V and 2 bases at J, with 22 bases between. This CDR3 is built from 18 residues. CDR3 in amino acids: CASSRTRSVASTNEKLFF. The CDR3 DNA sequence: TGTGCCAGCAGCCGGACTCGATCGGTTGCCTCGACTAATGAAAAACTGTTTTTT.

This clonotype has a count of ten or more. J is TRBJ2-7 and V is TRBV18, with 8 bases that match TRBD2. The germline V gene has CDR1 KGHSH and CDR2 LQKENI. Trimming removed 6 bases from V and 2 bases from J; junction bases left unmatched: 9. The CDR3 loop spans 15 amino acids. Here the CDR3 reads CASSKGASGPYEQYF. For the CDR3, the DNA is TGTGCCAGCTCTAAAGGGGCTAGCGGGCCCTACGAGCAGTACTTC.

This clonotype was recorded at least ten times. The CDR3 sequence: CASSEQLATGELFF. As DNA, the CDR3 is TGTGCCAGCAGTGAGCAGCTAGCCACCGGGGAGCTGTTTTTT. The V gene is TRBV2, the J gene TRBJ2-2; possibly TRBD2 for D (5 bases). Trimming pared 3 bases from V and 4 bases from J, leaving 9 bases between. The germline V gene has CDR1 SNHLY and CDR2 FYNNEI. The CDR3 runs to 14 residues.

This clonotype was seen many times. The gene calls are TRBV3-1 and TRBJ2-7; the match to TRBD2 covers 10 bases. This CDR3 is built from 15 residues. J was trimmed by 4 bases and V by 2 bases; bases with no gene match: 5. Germline V gives CDR1 LGHDT, CDR2 YNNKEL (reference sequence). As DNA, the CDR3 is TGTGCCAGCAGCCAAACAGCGGGAGGGCCTTACGAGCAGTACTTC. This gives the protein CASSQTAGGPYEQYF.

The rearrangement links TRBV7-9 to TRBJ1-5; D unclear. V was shortened by 5 bases and J by 4 bases, with 18 bases between the two germline ends. In germline, CDR1 is SEHNR, CDR2 FQNEAQ (reference sequence). The CDR3 totals 16 residues. CDR3 nucleotides: TGTGCCAGCAGCCTAAAACCTCTCACCCGAAATCAGCCCCAGCATTTT. It specifies CASSLKPLTRNQPQHF.

This clonotype has at least ten counts. The chain links TRBV6-1 to TRBJ2-7, with unresolved D. V lost 4 bases to trimming and J lost 0 bases, with 13 bases between them. Looked up from germline, CDR1 is MNHNS and CDR2 is SASEGT. This CDR3 is built from 15 residues. The CDR3: CASSVFRTSSYEQYF. In DNA, the CDR3 is TGTGCCAGCAGTGTATTCCGAACATCCTCCTACGAGCAGTACTTC.

The CDR3 sequence is CSAVNRVTGYTF. CDR3 nucleotides: TGCAGCGCTGTTAACAGGGTTACTGGCTACACCTTC. The chain combines TRBV29-1 with TRBJ1-2; tentatively, D is TRBD1 (6 bases). Germline V gene sequence: CDR1 SQVTM, CDR2 ANQGSEA. Between the trimmed V and J ends, which lost 7 bases and 7 bases, there was a span of 16 bases. CDR3 length: 12 residues.

This clonotype was counted at least ten times. The chain carries TRBV12-3 or TRBV12-4 and TRBJ1-5; D possibly corresponds to TRBD1 (5 bases). Deletions cut 4 bases from V and 6 bases from J, with 13 bases between. This CDR3 is 14 amino acids long. CDR3 protein: CASSWGTRPQPQHF. Here the CDR3 DNA reads TGTGCCAGCAGTTGGGGGACGCGGCCTCAGCCCCAGCATTTT.

This clonotype was seen at least ten times. This chain links TRBV27 with TRBJ1-1; TRBD1 aligns across 10 bases. Trimming at V came to 5 bases and at J to 0 bases, leaving 9 bases not matched to a gene. CDR1 and CDR2 from the germline V gene are MNHEY and SMNVEV (reference sequence). The CDR3 runs 17 residues. The CDR3 nucleotides are TGTGCCAGCAGTACGACAGGGGGCGTCGGCATGAACACTGAAGCTTTCTTT. Residues: CASSTTGGVGMNTEAFF.

This clonotype occurred many times. The DNA for the CDR3 is TGCAGCGCTCAGCGGGACAGGGGGCTTGTCGAGCAGTACTTC. Protein sequence: CSAQRDRGLVEQYF. The genes are TRBV29-1 and TRBJ2-7; the match to TRBD1 covers 12 bases. The CDR3 totals 14 residues. CDR1 and CDR2 from the germline V gene are SQVTM and ANQGSEA. With 7 bases clipped from V and 6 bases from J, the junction kept 10 bases outside the gene matches.

The chain links TRBV5-1 to TRBJ2-4; D unclear. V was trimmed by 1 base and J by 8 bases, leaving 13 bases between them. CDR3 length equals 14 residues. Germline CDR1 is SGHRS and CDR2 is YFSETQ. The chain's CDR3 is CASSLTDLLDIQYF. The CDR3 nucleotides are TGCGCCAGCAGCTTGACTGACCTGTTGGACATTCAGTACTTC. Based on the CDR3 plus reference TRBV5-1 and TRBJ2-4, the full variable domain is KAGVTQTPRYLIKTRGQQVTLSCSPISGHRSVSWYQQTPGQGLQFLFEYFSETQRNKGNFPGRFSGRQFSNSRSEMNVSTLELGDSALYLCASSLTDLLDIQYFGAGTRLSVL.

The rearrangement links TRBV14 to TRBJ2-2; the D is unclear. The V gene lost 2 bases and the J gene lost 2 bases, with 3 bases spanning the gap. From germline, CDR1 is SGHDN and CDR2 FVKESK. This CDR3 spans 13 amino acids. The CDR3 loop reads CASSQHNTGELFF. In DNA, the CDR3 is TGTGCCAGCAGCCAACATAACACCGGGGAGCTGTTTTTT.

This clonotype was counted a few times. The chain links TRBV5-1 to TRBJ1-3, with D tentatively TRBD1 (6 bases). Germline assignment: CDR1 SGHRS and CDR2 YFSETQ. The germline V and J ends were trimmed by 4 bases and 3 bases, with 17 bases remaining between them. The length of the CDR3 is 16 residues. The CDR3 is CASSGTGNPGGNTIYF. In nucleotides, the CDR3 is TGCGCCAGCAGCGGTACAGGGAATCCCGGTGGAAACACCATATATTTT.

The chain combines TRBV20-1 with TRBJ2-5; weak D call: TRBD2 (6 bases). Trimming took off 3 bases at V and 5 bases at J, with 13 bases between the two ends. CDR1 and CDR2 (germline): DFQATT, SNEGSKA (reference sequence). This CDR3 is built from 13 residues. CDR3: CSARYAGRETQYF. CDR3 nucleotide sequence: TGCAGTGCTAGGTACGCGGGACGGGAGACCCAGTACTTC.